These 7 T cell receptor beta chains share one sample of origin, sequenced in a study of human T cells and chemical hapten exposure. Noted time point: patch test 1, 2 weeks after DPC sensitization. Stated treatment: therapeutic diphenylcyclopropenone sensitization with weekly scalp DPC. TCRdb passed the RACE reads through MiXCR, listing each CDR3 protein once. The table has roughly 180,000 distinct CDR3 sequences, 14% seen once; the top ten hold around 1.7%. The source was whole blood, collected in connection with sensitization to the hapten diphenylcyclopropenone (DPC). These receptors were collected from a woman aged 25 to 39 with alopecia areata. Some clones in this sample may be carry-over from other donors' samples.

This clonotype was counted between two and nine times. V and J are TRBV5-4 and TRBJ1-1, with TRBD1 matching over 7 bases. Germline V gene data show CDR1 as SGHNT and CDR2 as YYREEE (reference sequence). The length of the CDR3 is 14 residues. V lost 4 bases, J lost 0 bases, and 3 bases stayed unmatched. Here the CDR3 reads CASSQGQLNTEAFF. The CDR3 region has the DNA TGTGCCAGCAGCCAGGGACAGCTGAACACTGAAGCTTTCTTT.

This clonotype has a count of ten or more. The J gene is TRBJ2-3, the V gene TRBV10-3; no reliable D call. CDR1 is ENHRY and CDR2 is SYGVKD in the germline V gene. Trimming shortened V by 4 bases and J by 6 bases, and 8 bases separated the two germline ends. The CDR3 contains 12 residues. CDR3 region: CAISGLEDTQYF. The CDR3 nucleotides read TGTGCCATCAGTGGGCTGGAGGATACGCAGTATTTT.

The rearrangement links TRBV6-6 to TRBJ1-6; D is possibly TRBD1 (5 bases). CDR1 is MNHNY, CDR2 SVGAGI, per germline (reference sequence). V was clipped by 6 bases and J by 3 bases, with 15 bases between them. The CDR3 contains 16 residues. The CDR3 bases are TGTGCCAGCAGCCGCGCGGGGACCTACTATAATTCACCCCTCCACTTT. It specifies CASSRAGTYYNSPLHF.

There are many counts of this clonotype. The J gene is TRBJ1-1, the V gene TRBV20-1, with 7 bases identical to TRBD1. V lost 1 base, J lost 6 bases, and 5 bases stayed unmatched. The CDR3 extends over 13 amino acids. The germline V gene encodes CDR1 DFQATT and CDR2 SNEGSKA (reference sequence). The chain's CDR3 is CSARVQGVAEAFF. The CDR3 region has the DNA TGCAGTGCTAGAGTGCAGGGGGTTGCTGAAGCTTTCTTT.

This CDR3 reads CASSQLGAGVEQFF. CDR3 sequence (DNA): TGCGCCAGCAGCCAACTCGGCGCAGGGGTTGAGCAGTTCTTC. This rearrangement joins TRBV4-3 to TRBJ2-1; TRBD1 is a possible D gene (6 bases). Germline V gives CDR1 LGHNA, CDR2 YSLEER. The V end was cut by 2 bases, the J end by 9 bases, with 14 bases between. This CDR3 comprises 14 residues.

The chain is built from TRBV12-3 or TRBV12-4 and TRBJ2-2, with 10 bases that match TRBD1. Germline trimming cut 6 bases from V and 7 bases from J; bases unmatched to any gene: 5. The CDR3 has 14 amino acids. DNA for the CDR3: TGTGCCAGCAGGGACAGGGGGAGTGGCGGGGAGCTGTTTTTT. Protein sequence: CASRDRGSGGELFF.

The rearrangement links TRBV6-1 to TRBJ1-1; D remains ambiguous. CDR1 is MNHNS, CDR2 SASEGT, per germline. The CDR3 has 13 amino acids. Deletions cut 2 bases from V and 5 bases from J, with 9 bases between. For the CDR3, the DNA is TGTGCCAGCAGTGAACCCGCCCAAACTGAAGCTTTCTTT. Translated: CASSEPAQTEAFF.